These 8 T cell receptor beta chains were all obtained from the same sample, sequenced in a study of blood T cell repertoires in COVID-19 (dated by TCRdb to about 2020). Receptor libraries were prepared by the immunoSEQ multiplex PCR assay. Here the immuneACCESS table is served through TCRdb, limited to in-frame sequences with V and J called. Missing clones are a known gap in these copies; in checked studies unresolved V genes cover under half, and the rest lacks a known reason. The sample table records approximately 99,000 clones; less than 75% of these occur just once. The ten biggest clones cover about 1.8% of the sample. What was sequenced was peripheral blood. Receptors were obtained from a woman in her 40s with acute or convalescent COVID-19.

The chain uses TRBV11-3 and TRBJ2-1; 8 bases map to TRBD2. Trimming cost V 5 bases and J 6 bases; bases outside gene matches: 12. Germline V gene lookup returns CDR1 SGHNT and CDR2 YENEEA. This CDR3 is 16 amino acids long. Written as DNA, the CDR3 is TGTGCCAGCAGCCCAACCGGGACTAGTGAAGTCAATGAGCAGTTCTTC. Translating gives CASSPTGTSEVNEQFF.

Concerning this clone itself: At the DNA level, this CDR3 is encoded by other sequences in the same sample as well. The rearrangement uses TRBV3-1 (or the pseudogene TRBV3-2) and TRBJ2-3; D not certain. The CDR3 length is 15 residues. Trimming left V 1 base short and J 1 base short, with 9 bases between. The germline gives CDR1 LGHDT, CDR2 YNNKEL (reference sequence). CDR3 bases: TGTGCCAGCAGCCAAGGCAGTTTGGGCACAGATACGCAGTATTTT. This codes for CASSQGSLGTDTQYF.

The chain recombines TRBV7-7 with TRBJ1-1; D might be TRBD1 (5 bases). The CDR3 loop spans 13 amino acids. Per the germline V gene, CDR1 is SSHAT and CDR2 is FNYEAQ (reference sequence). Trimming removed 5 bases at V and 1 base at J, with 8 bases between. The CDR3, as DNA: TGTGCCAGCAGCCTAGACAGGAACACTGAAGCTTTCTTT. This translates into CASSLDRNTEAFF.

The rearrangement links TRBV14 to TRBJ1-2, with D unresolved. The germline CDR1 and CDR2 sequences are SGHDN and FVKESK. This CDR3 is 13 amino acids long. V was shortened by 1 base and J by 4 bases, with 7 bases between the two germline ends. The CDR3 nucleotides read TGTGCCAGCAGCCAAGGGTCGCGCTATGGCTACACCTTC. Its protein product is CASSQGSRYGYTF. Using reference TRBV14 and TRBJ1-2 for the parts outside the CDR3, the full variable domain is EAGVTQFPSHSVIEKGQTVTLRCDPISGHDNLYWYRRVMGKEIKFLLHFVKESKQDESGMPNNRFLAERTGGTYSTLKVQPAELEDSGVYFCASSQGSRYGYTFGSGTRLTVV.

CDR3 nucleotides: TGTGCCAGCAGTCCCCGCCTGACAGTCCCCGGGGAGCTGTTTTTT. Translating gives CASSPRLTVPGELFF. The chain links TRBV28 to TRBJ2-2; D is possibly TRBD1 (5 bases). V was trimmed by 5 bases and J by 6 bases, leaving 16 bases between them. Germline values: CDR1 MDHEN, CDR2 SYDVKM. The CDR3 has 15 amino acids.

This clone was seen more than once but under ten times. The V and J genes are TRBV12-3 or TRBV12-4 and TRBJ2-3; D call uncertain. V lost 5 bases, J lost 8 bases, and 11 bases lay in between. The CDR3 has 12 residues. DNA for the CDR3: TGTGCCAGCAGTCCCTCGAGGTTTACGCAGTATTTT. As protein: CASSPSRFTQYF.

This rearrangement joins TRBV19 to TRBJ2-3; TRBD2 is a possible D gene (5 bases). The germline CDR1 and CDR2 sequences are LNHDA and SQIVND (reference sequence). The CDR3 is 13 amino acids. V was pared by 5 bases and J by 4 bases, with 10 bases between. CDR3: CASSVSEADTQYF. The CDR3 DNA is TGTGCCAGTAGTGTCTCGGAGGCAGATACGCAGTATTTT.

This clone appeared a single time. V and J are TRBV7-6 and TRBJ2-3; the match to TRBD2 covers 8 bases. From germline, CDR1 is SGHVS and CDR2 FNYEAQ. V shed 1 base and J 2 bases; nucleotides not matched to a gene: 5. This CDR3 has 16 residues. This CDR3 is CASSLVAGGSTDTQYF. The CDR3 region has the DNA TGTGCCAGCAGCTTAGTGGCGGGGGGCTCCACAGATACGCAGTATTTT.